This T cell receptor (beta chain) was obtained from a study of technical replicates of blood from a few donors. Repertoires were generated with immunoSEQ multiplex PCR, while TCRdb's copy carries only in-frame clones and drops some. The data hold over 70,000 clones, with 90% to 95% observed a single time. The junction had 10 bases not matched to a gene; V was cut back by 0 bases and J by 7 bases. Looked up from germline, CDR1 is SGHNT and CDR2 is YYREEE (reference sequence). There are 17 residues in the CDR3. Sequencing was performed on T cells isolated from PBMCs. The chain couples TRBV5-4 to TRBJ2-1; 10 bases are shared with TRBD2. This sequence was found in a human donor in good health. The CDR3 DNA follows: TGTGCCAGCAGCTTGGTATTAGCGGGAGGTTTACTTAATGAGCAGTTCTTC. Translated: CASSLVLAGGLLNEQFF.